This TCR beta chain comes out of a study of post-analysis software for immune sequencing data. Study-wide points: TRBV5-6, TRBV5-1 and TRBV20-1 belonged to a set of roughly five TRBV segments that were more frequent in patients than controls. Diversity measured as normalized Chao1 was significantly lower in multiple sclerosis patients than in controls. Co-batched samples clustered tightly together by F measure.

Notes on this clonotype: Its antigen is not known.

V was clipped by 3 bases and J by 4 bases; unmatched bases: 7. CDR3 length: 16 residues. Unique molecular identifiers tagged the TCR beta cDNA libraries. TCRdb re-analysed the PCR reads in MiXCR, keeping a single row per CDR3 protein. The data hold about 430,000 distinct CDR3 sequences, with more than 30% observed a single time. The sequenced sample consisted of blood. The origin of this receptor is a girl aged 2-10 years with multiple sclerosis. The rearrangement links TRBV12-3 or TRBV12-4 to TRBJ2-1; 9 bases map to TRBD2. DNA for the CDR3: TGTGCCAGCAGTTTCCAAGCGGGAGGCGTATACAATGAGCAGTTCTTC. It is translated as CASSFQAGGVYNEQFF.